This entry lists 5 T cell receptor beta chains sequenced from one sample in a study of T-cell memory formation after mild COVID-19. TCRdb re-derived calls from the 5' RACE reads in MiXCR, one entry per CDR3 protein. The sample carries about 400,000 distinct CDR3 sequences, approximately 19% recorded once. Sample: PBMCs or a T cell subset sorted from them (not recorded which). These receptors were obtained from a man aged 18 to 30 who had mild COVID-19 (a few samples of this study predate the infection). Cell type and time point are not known.

In its sample, this clonotype was seen a few times. V and J are TRBV5-8 and TRBJ2-1; 9 bases line up with TRBD2. With 4 bases clipped from V and 6 bases from J, the junction kept 8 bases outside the gene matches. Germline lookup yields CDR1 SGHTS and CDR2 YDEGEE. The CDR3 totals 15 residues. The CDR3 DNA sequence: TGTGCCAGCAGCACTCTAGCGGGGCGGGGCAATGAGCAGTTCTTC. Its translation is CASSTLAGRGNEQFF.

This clonotype was counted only a few times. The chain recombines TRBV4-3 with TRBJ1-1; D is unresolved. CDR3 length: 15 residues. CDR1 is LGHNA and CDR2 is YSLEER in the germline V gene. The V and J ends lost 5 bases and 6 bases respectively, with 19 bases between them. The CDR3 DNA sequence: TGCGCCAGCAGCAAAAGACTAAACACCGGGGCTGAAGCTTTCTTT. Translating gives CASSKRLNTGAEAFF.

This clonotype was seen a few times. The chain combines TRBV10-1 with TRBJ2-1, with 8 nucleotides matching TRBD2. This CDR3 is 14 amino acids long. Germline assignment: CDR1 WNHNN and CDR2 SYGVQD (reference sequence). The V gene end was trimmed by 5 bases and the J gene end by 11 bases; junction bases not matched to a gene: 11. CDR3 in DNA: TGCGCCAGCAGTCCGGGGGGGCTTACCCACCAGCAGTTCTTC. The encoded protein is CASSPGGLTHQQFF.

The V and J genes are TRBV21-1 and TRBJ2-3. TRBV21-1 is a known pseudogene. The CDR3 covers 15 residues. The CDR3 loop reads CASSIGDTSTDTQYF. For the CDR3, the DNA is TGTGCCAGCAGCATAGGAGACACCAGCACAGATACGCAGTATTTT.

Only a few counts were recorded for this clonotype. A much more abundant neighbour one base away suggests this may be a read error. This chain uses TRBV6-5 with TRBJ2-7; no clear D. Germline CDR1 and CDR2: MNHEY and SVGAGI. The V end was cut by 4 bases, the J end by 6 bases, with 13 bases between. The CDR3 spans 13 residues. The CDR3 region has the DNA TGTGCCAGCAGTTCCTGTCCCCGCAGCGAGCAGTACGTC. Translation: CASSSCPRSEQYV.